A selection of T cell receptor beta chains follows, all from one sample in a study of T-cell memory formation after mild COVID-19. TCRdb reprocessed the 5' RACE reads with MiXCR, giving one entry per CDR3 protein. The table includes around 400,000 distinct CDR3 sequences, less than 25% detected once. Sequences were obtained from PBMCs or a T cell subset sorted from them (not recorded which). The source is an adult woman who had mild COVID-19 (a few samples of this study predate the infection). Cell type and time point are not known. The CDR3 runs from the conserved cysteine through the conserved F or W. D genes are given only for firm matches. Not every row has a clone size; where given, it reads once, few, many or a size class.

J gene: TRBJ2-1; D gene: -; clone size: few; V gene: TRBV5-1; CDR3 DNA: TGCGCCAGTCACCATGCGGGCGGAGCTCACAATGAGCAGTTCTTC; CDR3 protein: CASHHAGGAHNEQFF
J gene: TRBJ1-4; D gene: -; clone size: few; V gene: TRBV24-1; CDR3 DNA: TGTGCCACCAGTGAAACCGGGGACATGCAAAGACTGTTTTTT; CDR3 protein: CATSETGDMQRLFF
J gene: TRBJ1-4; D gene: -; clone size: once; V gene: TRBV10-3; CDR3 DNA: TGTGCCATCAGTGACCATTGGGGCGACCGAGGGACTAATGAAAAACTGTTTTTT; CDR3 protein: CAISDHWGDRGTNEKLFF
J gene: TRBJ2-3; D gene: TRBD2; clone size: -; V gene: TRBV24-1; CDR3 DNA: TGTGCCACCAGTGACATAGCGGGGAGCACAGATACGCAGTATTTT; CDR3 protein: CATSDIAGSTDTQYF
J gene: TRBJ2-1; D gene: -; clone size: -; V gene: TRBV7-9; CDR3 DNA: TGTGCCAGCAGCTTAGCCCCCATTGGGGACCGCTACAATGAGCAGTTCTTC; CDR3 protein: CASSLAPIGDRYNEQFF
J gene: TRBJ2-2; D gene: -; clone size: -; V gene: TRBV11-2; CDR3 DNA: TGTGCCAGCAGCTACCCATGGGACACCGGGGAGCTGTTTTTT; CDR3 protein: CASSYPWDTGELFF
J gene: TRBJ1-2; D gene: -; clone size: few; V gene: TRBV29-1; CDR3 DNA: TGCAGCGCCGAAATCGGGACAAGCGGATATGGCTACACCTTC; CDR3 protein: CSAEIGTSGYGYTF
J gene: TRBJ2-2; D gene: -; clone size: few; V gene: TRBV6-6; CDR3 DNA: TGTGCCAGCAGTTACTCCCGCTTGAACACCGGGGAGCTGTTTTTT; CDR3 protein: CASSYSRLNTGELFF
J gene: TRBJ2-3; D gene: -; clone size: few; V gene: TRBV5-1; CDR3 DNA: TGCGCCAGCAGCTTGGCCCAGCGTCCCCCAGATACGCAGTATTTT; CDR3 protein: CASSLAQRPPDTQYF
J gene: TRBJ1-1; D gene: -; clone size: -; V gene: TRBV20-1; CDR3 DNA: TGCAGTGCTAGAGTTCGAGGGCTCGGGACTGAAGCTTTCTTT; CDR3 protein: CSARVRGLGTEAFF
J gene: TRBJ2-5; D gene: -; clone size: many; V gene: TRBV7-6; CDR3 DNA: TGTGCCAGCAGCATACTAGAGACCCAGTACTTC; CDR3 protein: CASSILETQYF
J gene: TRBJ1-1; D gene: -; clone size: -; V gene: TRBV10-3; CDR3 DNA: TGTGCCACCCGGACCGATCAGGGAACTGAAGCTTTCTTT; CDR3 protein: CATRTDQGTEAFF
J gene: TRBJ2-5; D gene: TRBD2; clone size: -; V gene: TRBV6-6; CDR3 DNA: TGTGCCAGCAGTTACTCGAATCAACTAGCGGGAGGGGAGACCCAGTACTTC; CDR3 protein: CASSYSNQLAGGETQYF
J gene: TRBJ1-1; D gene: TRBD1; clone size: few; V gene: TRBV5-1; CDR3 DNA: TGCGCCAGCAGCATAGGACAGGGCGAAGCTTTCTTT; CDR3 protein: CASSIGQGEAFF
J gene: TRBJ1-2; D gene: -; clone size: -; V gene: TRBV14; CDR3 DNA: TGTGCCAGCAGCCAAGATATGCTCTATGGCTACACCTTC; CDR3 protein: CASSQDMLYGYTF
J gene: TRBJ1-1; D gene: -; clone size: -; V gene: TRBV3-1; CDR3 DNA: TGTGCCAGCACCCAACGGGGTCCAAACACTGAAGCTTTCTTT; CDR3 protein: CASTQRGPNTEAFF
J gene: TRBJ2-7; D gene: -; clone size: many; V gene: TRBV7-9; CDR3 DNA: TGTGCCAGCAGCTTTACCAGGGTGGGCTCCTACGAGCAGTACTTC; CDR3 protein: CASSFTRVGSYEQYF
J gene: TRBJ2-1; D gene: -; clone size: few; V gene: TRBV10-3; CDR3 DNA: TGTGCCATCGGGCATGAGCAGTTCTTC; CDR3 protein: CAIGHEQFF
J gene: TRBJ2-3; D gene: TRBD1; clone size: -; V gene: TRBV28; CDR3 DNA: TGTGCCAGCAGCCAAATGGGGACAGGGCCGAGCACAGATACGCAGTATTTT; CDR3 protein: CASSQMGTGPSTDTQYF
J gene: TRBJ2-1; D gene: TRBD2; clone size: -; V gene: TRBV7-9; CDR3 DNA: TGTGCCAGCAGCGCTGGGACTAGCGGGAGTCTAGTGGACAATGAGCAGTTCTTC; CDR3 protein: CASSAGTSGSLVDNEQFF
J gene: TRBJ2-3; D gene: TRBD2; clone size: -; V gene: TRBV7-9; CDR3 DNA: TGTGCCAGCAGCGATACTAATAGGGGACTAACCAGCACAGATACGCAGTATTTT; CDR3 protein: CASSDTNRGLTSTDTQYF
J gene: TRBJ1-1; D gene: -; clone size: few; V gene: TRBV12-3/TRBV12-4; CDR3 DNA: TGTGCCAGCAGCATAAACTTTGGGACTGAAGCTTTCTTT; CDR3 protein: CASSINFGTEAFF
J gene: TRBJ2-5; D gene: TRBD2; clone size: -; V gene: TRBV4-2; CDR3 DNA: TGTGCCAGCAGCCATACTAGCGGGGGCCAAGAGACCCAGTACTTC; CDR3 protein: CASSHTSGGQETQYF
J gene: TRBJ2-1; D gene: -; clone size: -; V gene: TRBV24-1; CDR3 DNA: TGTGCCACCAGTGATTTGGCAGGGTGGGACAATGAGCAGTTCTTC; CDR3 protein: CATSDLAGWDNEQFF
J gene: TRBJ1-2; D gene: -; clone size: -; V gene: TRBV19; CDR3 DNA: TGTGCCGCGTGGGGGGCAGAAGCTAACTATGGCTACACCTTC; CDR3 protein: CAAWGAEANYGYTF
J gene: TRBJ2-5; D gene: -; clone size: -; V gene: TRBV11-3; CDR3 DNA: TGTGCCAGCAGCTTAGCCTCCCATACCCAAGAGACCCAGTACTTC; CDR3 protein: CASSLASHTQETQYF
J gene: TRBJ2-7; D gene: -; clone size: -; V gene: TRBV4-3; CDR3 DNA: TGCGCCAGCAGCCAAGATGCAGGGATTGGATACGAGCAGTACTTC; CDR3 protein: CASSQDAGIGYEQYF
J gene: TRBJ2-7; D gene: -; clone size: few; V gene: TRBV7-8; CDR3 DNA: TGTGCCAGCAGCTTAGAACGGGGGTTCGACGAGCAGTACTTC; CDR3 protein: CASSLERGFDEQYF
J gene: TRBJ2-1; D gene: TRBD2; clone size: -; V gene: TRBV29-1; CDR3 DNA: TGCAGCGTTGAAAGACTAGCGGGACATGAGCAGTTCTTC; CDR3 protein: CSVERLAGHEQFF
J gene: TRBJ2-3; D gene: TRBD2; clone size: -; V gene: TRBV3-1; CDR3 DNA: TGTGCCAGCAGCCTAACCGGGACTAGTGTCGTCTCCTCGCAGTATTTT; CDR3 protein: CASSLTGTSVVSSQYF
J gene: TRBJ1-2; D gene: -; clone size: -; V gene: TRBV9; CDR3 DNA: TGTGCCAGCAGTCCCGAGGTTGGGGGGATGGGCTACACCTTC; CDR3 protein: CASSPEVGGMGYTF
J gene: TRBJ1-2; D gene: -; clone size: many; V gene: TRBV7-2; CDR3 DNA: TGTGCCAGCAGCTTAAACCGTGGCGGACATGGCTACACCTTC; CDR3 protein: CASSLNRGGHGYTF
J gene: TRBJ2-7; D gene: -; clone size: -; V gene: TRBV7-2; CDR3 DNA: TGTGCCAGCAGCTTAGAGGGGACTCCCAGGGACGAGCAGTACTTC; CDR3 protein: CASSLEGTPRDEQYF
J gene: TRBJ1-5; D gene: TRBD1; clone size: -; V gene: TRBV6-1; CDR3 DNA: TGTGCCAGCAGTGGGGTGACAGGGGGCTCAAATCAGCCCCAGCATTTT; CDR3 protein: CASSGVTGGSNQPQHF
J gene: TRBJ2-2; D gene: -; clone size: -; V gene: TRBV29-1; CDR3 DNA: TGCAGCGTTGAAAAACAGCTTAACACCGGGGAGCTGTTTTTT; CDR3 protein: CSVEKQLNTGELFF
J gene: TRBJ2-2; D gene: -; clone size: few; V gene: TRBV2; CDR3 DNA: TGTGCCAGCAGCAACCACCGCGGGACCGGGGAGCTGTTTTTT; CDR3 protein: CASSNHRGTGELFF
J gene: TRBJ2-3; D gene: TRBD2; clone size: few; V gene: TRBV6-5; CDR3 DNA: TGTGCCAGCAGTTATAGCGGGTCCCTTGGGGATACGCAGTATTTT; CDR3 protein: CASSYSGSLGDTQYF
J gene: TRBJ2-1; D gene: TRBD1; clone size: few; V gene: TRBV4-3; CDR3 DNA: TGCGCCAGCAGCCTGGGACAGGGGGCGAGTAATGAGCAGTTCTTC; CDR3 protein: CASSLGQGASNEQFF
J gene: TRBJ2-5; D gene: -; clone size: many; V gene: TRBV5-1; CDR3 DNA: TGCGCCAGCACCCCACAGGGCCGGGAGGCCCAGTACTTC; CDR3 protein: CASTPQGREAQYF
J gene: TRBJ1-1; D gene: -; clone size: -; V gene: TRBV5-8; CDR3 DNA: TGTGCCAGCAGCGCCACGGCCTACACTGAAGCTTTCTTT; CDR3 protein: CASSATAYTEAFF
J gene: TRBJ1-1; D gene: -; clone size: few; V gene: TRBV19; CDR3 DNA: TGTGCCAGTACAGCCAGGGGTTCCACTGAAGCTTTCTTT; CDR3 protein: CASTARGSTEAFF
J gene: TRBJ2-7; D gene: TRBD1; clone size: -; V gene: TRBV15; CDR3 DNA: TGTGCCACCAGCGGATACAGGGGAACCTACGAGCAGTACTTC; CDR3 protein: CATSGYRGTYEQYF
J gene: TRBJ1-1; D gene: -; clone size: few; V gene: TRBV18; CDR3 DNA: TGTGCCAGCTCCCCGTCTATAAACACTGAAGCTTTCTTT; CDR3 protein: CASSPSINTEAFF
J gene: TRBJ2-3; D gene: TRBD2; clone size: few; V gene: TRBV5-5; CDR3 DNA: TGTGCCAGCAGCCAACGGGGGGTTGGGGCAGATACGCAGTATTTT; CDR3 protein: CASSQRGVGADTQYF
J gene: TRBJ1-1; D gene: -; clone size: few; V gene: TRBV6-1; CDR3 DNA: TGTGCCAGCACCACACAGGGTTGGCGGTACACTGAAGCTTTCTTT; CDR3 protein: CASTTQGWRYTEAFF
J gene: TRBJ2-7; D gene: -; clone size: few; V gene: TRBV7-8; CDR3 DNA: TGTGCCAGCAGCGCCCGGGACTTAGGGGGTTACGAGCAGTACTTC; CDR3 protein: CASSARDLGGYEQYF
J gene: TRBJ2-7; D gene: -; clone size: many; V gene: TRBV7-8; CDR3 DNA: TGTGCCAGCAGCTCATCAGGTGGGCCGGTAAAGCAGTACTTC; CDR3 protein: CASSSSGGPVKQYF
J gene: TRBJ2-7; D gene: TRBD1; clone size: many; V gene: TRBV5-6; CDR3 DNA: TGTGCCAGCAGCTTATTGGGACAGGCCTCCTACGAGCAGTACTTC; CDR3 protein: CASSLLGQASYEQYF
J gene: TRBJ2-3; D gene: TRBD2; clone size: few; V gene: TRBV5-1; CDR3 DNA: TGCGCCAGCACGCGGGAGGCGGGCGCAGATACGCAGTATTTT; CDR3 protein: CASTREAGADTQYF
J gene: TRBJ1-1; D gene: -; clone size: many; V gene: TRBV7-9; CDR3 DNA: TGCGCCAGCAGCTTGGCCGGAGGGAACACTGAAGCTTTCTTT; CDR3 protein: CASSLAGGNTEAFF
J gene: TRBJ1-5; D gene: TRBD1; clone size: few; V gene: TRBV27; CDR3 DNA: TGTGCCAGCAGTCCTGGGACAGGGGGCCGGAATCAGCCCCAGCATTTT; CDR3 protein: CASSPGTGGRNQPQHF
J gene: TRBJ2-1; D gene: -; clone size: -; V gene: TRBV13; CDR3 DNA: TGTGCCAGCAGCTCGGACAGCTCAGGTGAGCAGTTCTTC; CDR3 protein: CASSSDSSGEQFF
J gene: TRBJ2-1; D gene: -; clone size: few; V gene: TRBV7-2; CDR3 DNA: TGTGCCAGCAGCTTATTAGGGGGTAGCGGAGCTATTTACAATGAGCAGTTCTTC; CDR3 protein: CASSLLGGSGAIYNEQFF
J gene: TRBJ2-2; D gene: -; clone size: many; V gene: TRBV24-1; CDR3 DNA: TGTGCCACCAGTGATTTGACTACCTCCGGGGAGCTGTTTTTT; CDR3 protein: CATSDLTTSGELFF
J gene: TRBJ2-5; D gene: -; clone size: -; V gene: TRBV24-1; CDR3 DNA: TGTGCCACCAGGGGGGCAGAAGAGACCCAGTACTTC; CDR3 protein: CATRGAEETQYF
J gene: TRBJ2-7; D gene: TRBD2; clone size: -; V gene: TRBV11-2; CDR3 DNA: TGTGCCAGCAGCTTAGGACTAGCGGGAGAATACGAGCAGTACTTC; CDR3 protein: CASSLGLAGEYEQYF
J gene: TRBJ1-1; D gene: -; clone size: -; V gene: TRBV20-1; CDR3 DNA: TGCAGTGCCCCGTCCGTGGGCACTGAAGCTTTCTTT; CDR3 protein: CSAPSVGTEAFF
J gene: TRBJ2-5; D gene: -; clone size: few; V gene: TRBV24-1; CDR3 DNA: TGTGCCACCAGTGACATCCAAGAGACCCAGTACTTC; CDR3 protein: CATSDIQETQYF
J gene: TRBJ2-7; D gene: TRBD1; clone size: few; V gene: TRBV4-1; CDR3 DNA: TGCGCCAGCAGCCAATTCGGACAGGGAGGCTACGAGCAGTACTTC; CDR3 protein: CASSQFGQGGYEQYF
J gene: TRBJ2-3; D gene: TRBD2; clone size: -; V gene: TRBV6-6; CDR3 DNA: TGTGCCAGCAGTGACGCGGGGGGGAGAGATACGCAGTATTTT; CDR3 protein: CASSDAGGRDTQYF